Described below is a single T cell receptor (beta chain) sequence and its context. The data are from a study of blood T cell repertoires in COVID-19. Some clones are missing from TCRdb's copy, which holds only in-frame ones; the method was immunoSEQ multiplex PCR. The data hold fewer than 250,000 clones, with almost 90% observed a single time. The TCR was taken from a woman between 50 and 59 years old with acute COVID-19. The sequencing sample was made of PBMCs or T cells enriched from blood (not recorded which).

The chain's CDR3 is CASSPPRGGNTIYF. The CDR3 coding sequence is TGCGCCAGCAGCCCCCCCCGAGGTGGAAACACCATATATTTT. The chain is built from TRBV4-1 and TRBJ1-3; D not certain. The CDR3 runs 14 residues. V lost 4 bases, J lost 3 bases, and 10 bases lay in between. CDR1 is MGHRA, CDR2 YSYEKL, per germline.